This T cell receptor beta chain was retrieved from a study of control samples from healthy donors and cancer patients. The CDR3 consists of 13 residues. Trimming removed 5 bases from V and 2 bases from J, with 7 bases in between. In germline, CDR1 is LNHDA, CDR2 SQIVND (reference sequence). Clones were read by immunoSEQ multiplex PCR, and TCRdb kept only the in-frame ones, dropping some. The table includes approximately 94,000 clones, roughly 92% detected once. Sequencing input: blood. This receptor was identified in a woman between 25 and 40 years old in good health. V usage is TRBV19 and J usage is TRBJ2-1, with D perhaps TRBD1 or TRBD2 (5 bases each). The CDR3 spells CASSGTAYNEQFF. CDR3 in DNA: TGTGCCAGTAGTGGGACGGCCTACAATGAGCAGTTCTTC.